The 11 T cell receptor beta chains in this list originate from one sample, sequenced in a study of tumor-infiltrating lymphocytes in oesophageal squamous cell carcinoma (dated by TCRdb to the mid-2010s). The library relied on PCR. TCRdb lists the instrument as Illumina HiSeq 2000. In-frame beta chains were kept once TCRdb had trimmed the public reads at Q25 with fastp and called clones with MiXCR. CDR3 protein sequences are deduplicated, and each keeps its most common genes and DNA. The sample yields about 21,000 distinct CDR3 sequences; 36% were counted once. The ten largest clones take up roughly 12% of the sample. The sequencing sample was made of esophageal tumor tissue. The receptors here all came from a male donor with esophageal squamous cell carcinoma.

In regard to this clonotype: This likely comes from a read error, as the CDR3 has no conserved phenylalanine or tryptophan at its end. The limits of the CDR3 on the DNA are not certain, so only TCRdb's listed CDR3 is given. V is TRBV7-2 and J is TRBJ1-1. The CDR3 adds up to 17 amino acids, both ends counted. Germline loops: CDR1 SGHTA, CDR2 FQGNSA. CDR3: CASSLAGTSGYEQYFGP.

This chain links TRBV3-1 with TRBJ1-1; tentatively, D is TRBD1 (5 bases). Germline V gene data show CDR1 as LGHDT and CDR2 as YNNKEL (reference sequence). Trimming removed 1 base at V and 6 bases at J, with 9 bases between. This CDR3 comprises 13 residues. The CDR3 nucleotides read TGTGCCAGCAGCCAAGGTGGGGGACCTGAAGCTTTCTTT. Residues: CASSQGGGPEAFF.

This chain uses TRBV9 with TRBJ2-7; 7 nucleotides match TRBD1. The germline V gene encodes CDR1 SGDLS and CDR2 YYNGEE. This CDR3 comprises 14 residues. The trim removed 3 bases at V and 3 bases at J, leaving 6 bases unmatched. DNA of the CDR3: TGTGCCAGCAGCGCCGGGACAGACCACTACGAGCAGTACTTC. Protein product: CASSAGTDHYEQYF.

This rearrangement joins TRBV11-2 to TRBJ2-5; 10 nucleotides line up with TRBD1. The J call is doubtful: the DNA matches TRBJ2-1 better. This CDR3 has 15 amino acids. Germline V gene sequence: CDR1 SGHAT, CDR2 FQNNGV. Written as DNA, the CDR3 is TGTGCCAGCAGCCGACAGGGGGCGAACTACAATGAGCAGTTCTTC. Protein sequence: CASSRQGANYNEQFF.

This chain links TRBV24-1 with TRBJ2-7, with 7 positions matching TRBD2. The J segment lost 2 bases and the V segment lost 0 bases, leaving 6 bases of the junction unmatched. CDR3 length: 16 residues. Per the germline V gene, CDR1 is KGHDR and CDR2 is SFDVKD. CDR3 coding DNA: TGTGCCACCAGTGATTTGTCGAGGGAGGGCCCCTACGAGCAGTACTTC. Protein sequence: CATSDLSREGPYEQYF.

CDR3 bases: TGTGCCAGCAGCCGTCAGGGCAATTTACCCCACTACACCTTC. It specifies CASSRQGNLPHYTF. This chain uses TRBV7-2 with TRBJ2-7; a possible D gene is TRBD1 (5 bases). The end of the DNA fits TRBJ1-2 better, so the J call may be wrong. This CDR3 comprises 14 residues. Germline V gives CDR1 SGHTA, CDR2 FQGNSA.

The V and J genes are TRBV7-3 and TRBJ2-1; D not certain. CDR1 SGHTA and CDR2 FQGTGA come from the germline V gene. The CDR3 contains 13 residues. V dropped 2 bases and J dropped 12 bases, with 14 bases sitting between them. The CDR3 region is CASSLGDSLGQFF. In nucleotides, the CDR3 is TGTGCCAGCAGCTTAGGAGATAGTTTAGGGCAGTTCTTC.

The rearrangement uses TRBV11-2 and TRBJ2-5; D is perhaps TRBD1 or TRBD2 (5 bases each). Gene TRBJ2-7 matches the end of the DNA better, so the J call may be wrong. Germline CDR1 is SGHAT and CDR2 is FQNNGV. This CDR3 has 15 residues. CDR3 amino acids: CASSPGRAPGYEQYF. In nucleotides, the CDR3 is TGTGCCAGCAGCCCAGGGCGGGCCCCGGGATACGAGCAGTACTTC.

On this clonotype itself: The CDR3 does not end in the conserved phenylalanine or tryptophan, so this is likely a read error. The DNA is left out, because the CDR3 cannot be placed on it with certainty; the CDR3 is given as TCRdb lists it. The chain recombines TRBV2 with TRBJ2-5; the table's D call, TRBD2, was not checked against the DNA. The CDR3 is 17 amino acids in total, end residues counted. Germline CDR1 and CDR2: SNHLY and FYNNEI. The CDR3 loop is CASTMTSGSSDEQFFGS.

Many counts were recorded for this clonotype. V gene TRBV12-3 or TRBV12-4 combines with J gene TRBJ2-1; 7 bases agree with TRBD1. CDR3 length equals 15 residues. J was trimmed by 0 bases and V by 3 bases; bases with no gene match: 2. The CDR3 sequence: CASSLGQSSYNEQFF. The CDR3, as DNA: TGTGCCAGCAGTTTGGGACAGAGCTCCTACAATGAGCAGTTCTTC.

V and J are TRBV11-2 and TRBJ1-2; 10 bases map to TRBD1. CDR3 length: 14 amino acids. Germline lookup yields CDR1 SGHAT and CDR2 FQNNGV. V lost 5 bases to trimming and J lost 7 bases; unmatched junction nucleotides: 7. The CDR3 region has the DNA TGTGCCAGCAGCCCCGGGACAGGGGTAACTGGCTACACCTTC. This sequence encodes CASSPGTGVTGYTF. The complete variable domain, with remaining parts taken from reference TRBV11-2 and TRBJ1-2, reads EAGVAQSPRYKIIEKRQSVAFWCNPISGHATLYWYQQILGQGPKLLIQFQNNGVVDDSQLPKDRFSAERLKGVDSTLKIQPAKLEDSAVYLCASSPGTGVTGYTFGSGTRLTVV.